One sample yielded the 3 T cell receptor beta chains listed below, sequenced in a study of T cell responses to AZD1222 COVID-19 vaccine. Sequencing was performed with immunoSEQ multiplex PCR; in TCRdb, only in-frame clones are kept and a portion is missing. The profile shows under 150,000 clones, 90% to 95% of them singletons. Sequenced material: peripheral blood, taken on day 0 of MenACWY control vaccination. All receptors derive from an adult in good health.

The V call is TRBV7-9, the J call TRBJ2-5; no reliable D call. V lost 0 bases, J lost 4 bases, and 0 bases lay in between. The CDR3 is 11 amino acids. Germline loops: CDR1 SEHNR, CDR2 FQNEAQ (reference sequence). The CDR3 reads CASSLAETQYF. The CDR3 DNA follows: TGTGCCAGCAGCTTAGCAGAGACCCAGTACTTC.

The chain is built from TRBV11-2 and TRBJ1-4; tentative D call: TRBD1 (6 bases). The CDR3 is 15 residues long. Germline values: CDR1 SGHAT, CDR2 FQNNGV. V was clipped by 5 bases and J by 8 bases, with 18 bases between them. CDR3 protein: CASSQTGTPGEKLFF. The CDR3 nucleotides read TGTGCCAGCAGCCAAACCGGGACACCGGGGGAAAAACTGTTTTTT.

V and J are TRBV7-8 and TRBJ2-1; possible D gene TRBD1, 5 bases. This CDR3 is 15 amino acids long. The germline V and J ends were trimmed by 4 bases and 5 bases, with 15 bases remaining between them. In germline, CDR1 is SGHVS, CDR2 FQNEAQ. The CDR3 is CASSSVRASHNEQFF. DNA of the CDR3: TGTGCCAGCAGCTCTGTCAGGGCATCCCACAATGAGCAGTTCTTC.